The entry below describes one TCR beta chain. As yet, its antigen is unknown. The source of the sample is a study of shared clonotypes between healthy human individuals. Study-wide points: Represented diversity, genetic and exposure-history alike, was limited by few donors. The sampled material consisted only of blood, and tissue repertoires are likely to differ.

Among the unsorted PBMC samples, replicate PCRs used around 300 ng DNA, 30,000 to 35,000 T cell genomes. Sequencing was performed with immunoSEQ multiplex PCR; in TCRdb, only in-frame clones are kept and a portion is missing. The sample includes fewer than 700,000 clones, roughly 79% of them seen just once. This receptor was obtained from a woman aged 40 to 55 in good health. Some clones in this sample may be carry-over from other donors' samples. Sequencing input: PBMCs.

The CDR3 region is CASSVRGRESADTQYF. For the CDR3, the DNA is TGTGCCAGCAGCGTAAGAGGACGGGAGTCGGCAGATACGCAGTATTTT. The V and J genes are TRBV9 and TRBJ2-3; tentative D call: TRBD2 (6 bases). CDR3 size: 16 residues. The V gene lost 1 base and the J gene lost 4 bases, with 16 bases spanning the gap. The germline CDR1 and CDR2 sequences are SGDLS and YYNGEE.